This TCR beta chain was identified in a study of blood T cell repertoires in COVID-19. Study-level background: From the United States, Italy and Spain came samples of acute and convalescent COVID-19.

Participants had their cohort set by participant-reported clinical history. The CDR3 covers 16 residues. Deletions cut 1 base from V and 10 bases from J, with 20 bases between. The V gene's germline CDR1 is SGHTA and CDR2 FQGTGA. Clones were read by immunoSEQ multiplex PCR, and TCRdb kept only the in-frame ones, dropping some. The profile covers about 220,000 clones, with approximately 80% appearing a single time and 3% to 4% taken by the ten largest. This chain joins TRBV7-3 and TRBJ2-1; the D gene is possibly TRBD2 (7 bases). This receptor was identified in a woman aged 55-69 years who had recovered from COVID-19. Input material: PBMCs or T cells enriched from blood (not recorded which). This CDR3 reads CASSLNVAGTGGEQFF. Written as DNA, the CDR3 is TGTGCCAGCAGCTTAAACGTAGCGGGTACGGGGGGCGAGCAGTTCTTC. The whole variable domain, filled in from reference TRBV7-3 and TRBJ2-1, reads GAGVSQTPSNKVTEKGKYVELRCDPISGHTALYWYRQSLGQGPEFLIYFQGTGAADDSGLPNDRFFAVRPEGSVSTLKIQRTERGDSAVYLCASSLNVAGTGGEQFFGPGTRLTVL.